Below, 3 T cell receptor beta chains from the same sample are listed, as sequenced in a study of spatial heterogeneity in lung cancer. Sample time point: sample taken at primary tumor resection. Sequencing of whole RNA from tumor, nontumor lung or frozen PBMC involved no sorting. TCRdb recomputed calls from the 5' RACE reads with MiXCR, one row per CDR3 protein. The sample yields about 95,000 distinct CDR3 sequences, under 9% seen once. This sample comprised PBMCs, obtained at surgery. The receptors derive from a male donor with early-stage non-small cell lung cancer.

This clonotype has a handful of counts. The gene calls are TRBV10-2 and TRBJ2-5, with 7 nucleotides matching TRBD2. Germline lookup yields CDR1 WSHSY and CDR2 SAAADI. The CDR3 runs 15 residues. J gave up 0 bases and V 3 bases, and 4 bases lay outside the gene matches. The CDR3 is CASSEREDYQETQYF. CDR3 nucleotides: TGCGCCAGCAGTGAACGGGAGGATTACCAAGAGACCCAGTACTTC.

This sequence joins TRBV9 and TRBJ1-3, with 9 bases matching TRBD1. The CDR3 length is 16 residues. Losses at the gene ends were 4 bases for V and 0 bases for J; bases not matched to a gene: 5. The V gene's germline CDR1 is SGDLS and CDR2 YYNGEE. CDR3 protein: CASSTPGQGSGNTIYF. Here the CDR3 DNA reads TGTGCCAGCAGCACTCCGGGACAGGGCTCTGGAAACACCATATATTTT. Full variable domain (missing parts from reference TRBV9 and TRBJ1-3): DSGVTQTPKHLITATGQRVTLRCSPRSGDLSVYWYQQSLDQGLQFLIQYYNGEERAKGNILERFSAQQFPDLHSELNLSSLELGDSALYFCASSTPGQGSGNTIYFGEGSWLTVV.

This chain connects TRBV11-3 to TRBJ2-7; D might be TRBD1 (6 bases). The germline CDR1 and CDR2 sequences are SGHNT and YENEEA. The CDR3 is 18 amino acids. V lost 1 base and J lost 2, with 21 bases in between. CDR3 sequence reads: CASSLVGRGQSTAYEQYF. The CDR3 DNA sequence: TGTGCCAGCAGCTTAGTGGGCAGGGGCCAGTCAACGGCCTACGAGCAGTACTTC.